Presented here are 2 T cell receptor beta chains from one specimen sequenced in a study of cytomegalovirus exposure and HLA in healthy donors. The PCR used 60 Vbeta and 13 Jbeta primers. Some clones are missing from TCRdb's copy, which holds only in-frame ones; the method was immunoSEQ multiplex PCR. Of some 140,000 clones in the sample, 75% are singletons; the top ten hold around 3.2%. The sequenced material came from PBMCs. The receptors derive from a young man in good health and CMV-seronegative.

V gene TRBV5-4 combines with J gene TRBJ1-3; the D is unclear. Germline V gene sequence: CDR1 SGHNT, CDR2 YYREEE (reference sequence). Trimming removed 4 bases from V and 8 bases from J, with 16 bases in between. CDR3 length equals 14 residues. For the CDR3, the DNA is TGTGCCAGCAGCAACGACCCGCGCGGGGACACCATATATTTT. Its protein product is CASSNDPRGDTIYF.

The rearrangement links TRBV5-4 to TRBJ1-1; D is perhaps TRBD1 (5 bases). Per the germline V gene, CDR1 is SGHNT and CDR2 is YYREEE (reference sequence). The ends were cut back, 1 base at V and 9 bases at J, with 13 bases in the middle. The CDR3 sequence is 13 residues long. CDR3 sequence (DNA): TGTGCCAGCAGCTTGCAGGGAATGTGGAAAGCTTTCTTT. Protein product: CASSLQGMWKAFF.